This record concerns one T cell receptor beta chain sequence. This clone occurred a few times. No cognate antigen has been identified for it. No quality values exist for individual bases; no much larger clone is one base distant. Libraries were made using the immunoSEQ multiplex PCR assay. For most patients, genomic DNA was isolated using the Qiagen DNeasy Blood and Tissue Kit and was shipped frozen to Adaptive Biotechnologies for TCR sequencing. Adaptive Biotechnologies carried out high-throughput TCR-beta CDR3 sequencing of genomic DNA for most patients. On the authors' methods: Adaptive's ImmunoSEQ software was the source of the TCR sequencing data for approximately 18 patients, while a few other patients were processed with MiXCR and VDJtools. To correct CD4 versus CD8 sorting errors, any sequence found in both subsets at a frequency ratio below 5:1 was removed. CDR3 nucleotide sequences shared between donor and recipient were removed because their origin could not be assigned. To count as alloreactive, a clone needed at least 2-fold expansion over unstimulated cells and a minimum CFSE-low frequency of 0.002% (template counts) or 0.001% (read counts). Mappable clones were those detected in sequenced pre-transplant spleen, lymph node, or MLR CFSE-low populations of the donor or recipient. Cumulative frequency of alloreactive clones was calculated as a percentage of all sequences weighted by copy number. In its TCRdb copy, this immuneACCESS table keeps in-frame sequences only and misses some clones. Where compared with another copy, unresolved V genes explain less than half of these, and the others have no known cause. That table gives V, J and clone size, and the DNA gave D and trimming. This sample is represented by about 92,000 clones; under 95% of them were singletons. Roughly 5.6% of the sample rests with the top ten.

Per the publication, the time point label means: cells obtained before transplantation from donor or recipient. CD3+CD4+ and CD3+CD8+ populations were FACS-sorted from unstimulated pre-transplant donor and recipient cells taken from spleen or lymph nodes. CDR1 and CDR2 (MGHRA, YSYEKL) derive from the germline V gene. V lost 0 bases and J lost 7 bases; the stretch between them is 3 bases long. Inclusive of the bounding cysteine and phenylalanine, the CDR3 is 12 residues long. Of all the DNA, just the CDR3 is kept, 36 bases in frame from base 1. This record comes from a study of graft-versus-host responses after intestinal transplantation (dated by TCRdb to the early 2020s). With regard to the full study: The transplants that recipients received were multivisceral, liver-intestinal, or isolated intestinal. Every recipient was given anti-thymocyte globulin induction, then maintenance tacrolimus and steroids for about 3 years. After intestinal transplantation, graft-versus-host and host-versus-graft alloreactive T cell clones were followed in the graft, circulation and bone marrow using bulk TCR-beta CDR3 sequencing. To identify alloreactive clones, pre-transplant mixed lymphocyte reaction products were sequenced and compared with unstimulated pre-transplant donor and recipient T cells. The cohort enrolled about two dozen intestinal transplant recipients, one of whom was a retransplant, and a few patients without pretransplant specimens were excluded. A peak of at least 4% donor T cells among recipient peripheral blood mononuclear cells was the definition used for donor T cell macrochimerism. Samples from three later patients were sequenced in-house on an Illumina MiSeq with MiXCR processing rather than by the commercial service.

What the authors observed across the whole study: The relatively low number and heterogeneity of intestinal transplant patients limited the conclusions. GvH clones turned up in recipient bone marrow, with some appearing earlier in ileal mucosa or blood, a pattern consistent with an intestinal mucosal origin. Patients with donor T cell macrochimerism had high GvH to HvG T cell clonal ratios in their allografts. Peak levels of circulating GvH clones were associated with declines in HvG clones early after transplant.

This TCR derives from a human donor who received an intestinal transplant. The V gene is TRBV4-1 and the J gene is TRBJ1-4; a confident D gene designation cannot be given. Sequencing was performed on unstimulated CD8+ T cells sorted from spleen or lymph node cells, taken before intestinal transplant. DNA sequence: TGCGCCAGCAGCCAAGAGGGTGAAAAACTGTTTTTT. It encodes CASSQEGEKLFF.